This T cell receptor beta chain was found in a study of cytomegalovirus exposure and HLA in healthy donors. Details on this clone: Its specificity is not known.

Germline values: CDR1 LGHNA, CDR2 YSLEER. Trimming left V 0 bases short and J 13 bases short, with 13 bases between. CDR3 length equals 13 residues. 13 Jbeta primers and 60 Vbeta primers were used for the PCR. Per the study methods: Around 83 million unique TCR beta chains, roughly 11 million shared, were counted in a later analysis. Profiled with immunoSEQ multiplex PCR; TCRdb holds only in-frame clones, not every one. The D gene and trimming were derived from the DNA, and the V and J assignments and clone size from that table. The sample shows around 120,000 clones, almost 85% of them seen only once. Notes on the study in general: Data from an earlier analysis indicated that most TCR beta V segments were productive either about 90% or about 30% of the time. In vitro assays verified that a few CMV-associated chains recognized CMV antigens specifically.

The sequence derives from a boy aged 2 to 10 in good health and CMV-seronegative. Sequencing was performed on PBMCs. The chain joins TRBV4-3 to TRBJ2-4; possibly TRBD2 for D (6 bases). The CDR3 DNA is TGCGCCAGCAGCCAAGATAGGGGCGGACTACAGTACTTC. This translates into CASSQDRGGLQYF.